The present T cell receptor (beta chain) was sequenced within a study of Ad26.COV2.S vaccination and SARS-CoV-2 variants (dated by TCRdb to about 2021). Broadly, across the study: Donors in the vaccine arm were drawn from COV1001, a phase I-IIa trial of Ad26.COV2.S in healthy adults that was multicentre, randomized, double-blind and placebo-controlled. Ad26.COV2.S was administered intramuscularly at a dose of 5x10^10 or 1x10^11 viral particles, either as one shot or as two shots given 56 days apart. TCRbeta repertoire sequencing served as the tool for gauging how specific and how broad the SARS-CoV-2-reactive T cell receptors were following Ad26.COV2.S vaccination. A total of about 30 samples were included in the TCR-sequenced set, comprising roughly 19 Ad26.COV2.S vaccine recipients, 5 placebo recipients and 8 SARS-CoV-2 convalescent individuals. Trial participants were randomized into five groups of five, in which low-dose or high-dose Ad26.COV2.S was given once or twice, or placebo was given on both occasions. Investigators did not know the trial group allocation while performing experiments and assessing outcomes. General findings and caveats noted by the study authors: The study was not powered for comparison of responses between vaccine doses or regimens. After vaccination, substantial breadth of spike-specific CD8+ and CD4+ T cell responses was reported. Vaccine and placebo recipients had comparable non-spike TCR breadth, which fits with the vaccine containing only spike. The authors noted that total T cell responses may have been underestimated by the TCR breadth and depth analyses. Spike-specific TCR breadth was higher in Ad26.COV2.S recipients than in placebo recipients (P = 0.0014).

Explained via the paper, the treatment or condition label denotes: about 20 received Ad26.COV2.S at low or high dose, single or two shots; 5 received placebo; per-sample allocation not given. Repertoires of vaccine and placebo recipients were sequenced from samples collected on day 63 after the first injection. In Cohort 1b, 25 to 30 adults aged 18-55 years were enrolled at a single site in Boston, USA, between 29 July and 7 August 2020. As a vaccine, Ad26.COV2.S was a replication-incompetent adenovirus type 26 vector that expressed a prefusion-stabilized SARS-CoV-2 spike protein derived from the original Wuhan strain. The immunoSEQ Assay was the method used to sequence TCRbeta CDR3 regions. After extraction, genomic DNA underwent amplification by bias-controlled multiplex PCR, followed by high-throughput sequencing. From the authors' description of their analysis: To quantify the absolute abundance of every unique TCRbeta CDR3 region, sequences were collapsed and filtered. T cell fraction was estimated by normalizing TCRbeta template counts to usable DNA, with usable DNA measured through amplification of reference genes found in all nucleated cells. Repertoire TCRs were annotated as SARS-CoV-2-specific when V gene, CDR3 amino acid sequence and J gene were exactly matched to a known reactive TCR set. MIRA supplied the reference SARS-CoV-2 TCR set, which was filtered for enrichment in COVID-19-positive ImmuneCODE repertoires so that public or cross-reactive TCRs were removed. Based on the MIRA antigens, annotated TCRs were further analysed at the level of specific ORF or position within ORF. Depth was the summed frequency of annotated unique rearrangements, while breadth was defined as annotated unique rearrangements over total unique productive rearrangements. Group comparisons of TCR breadth used two-sided Wilcoxon rank-sum tests. What TCRdb holds here is the immuneACCESS table cut down to in-frame rearrangements. Part of the clones is not present; checked against another copy, under half of the missing clones reflect an unresolved V gene, and the others are unexplained. The DNA was the basis for D and trimming; V, J and clone size are from that table. The sample table contains approximately 300,000 clones; only one count was recorded for just over 85% of them. The ten most abundant clones make up roughly 1.9% of the sample.

This clone was picked up a small number of times. This receptor's antigen is unknown. No per-base quality is available; no much larger clone lies one base away. This sample comprised peripheral blood, obtained in a trial of Ad26.COV2.S vaccine versus placebo. This TCR derives from a person between 18 and 65 years old who received the Ad26.COV2.S COVID-19 vaccine or a placebo.

Here is the DNA: TGTGCCAGCACCCCCCTTCGGGATGGGGAGCAGTACTTC. Translated, this gives CASTPLRDGEQYF. The rearrangement combines TRBV7-8 with TRBJ2-7; TRBD2 is a weak D gene call, 5 bases matching. Based on the germline V gene, the CDR1 and CDR2 sequences are SGHVS and FQNEAQ. The CDR3 contains 13 residues, cysteine and phenylalanine counted. Of all the DNA, just the CDR3 is kept, 39 bases in frame from base 1. V and J are truncated by 7 bases and 7 bases respectively, leaving an intervening sequence of 17 bases.